The rows below give T cell receptor beta chains drawn from one sample of a study of cytomegalovirus exposure and HLA in healthy donors. The table came from immunoSEQ multiplex PCR; TCRdb's copy has only in-frame clones and leaves some out. The sample lists over 95,000 clones, about 78% occurring once. Sequenced: PBMCs. These TCRs come from a woman aged 40 to 49 in good health and CMV-seropositive. CDR3s leave out the opening cysteine and the closing phenylalanine or tryptophan. A D gene is named only where the DNA matches it firmly.

J gene,V gene,D gene,CDR3 protein
TRBJ1-2,TRBV10-3,-,AISESNRADYGYT
TRBJ1-6,TRBV30,-,AWNRGGYNSPLH
TRBJ1-1,TRBV29-1,-,SVLWGGITEAF
TRBJ1-4,TRBV19,TRBD1,ASSIRGQGITNEKLF
TRBJ1-1,TRBV7-2,TRBD1,ASSRTGTGMGTEAF
TRBJ1-6,TRBV4-2,-,ASSQAVSYNSPLH
TRBJ2-1,TRBV27,TRBD1,ASSFSRGQGMYNEQF
TRBJ2-5,TRBV18,-,ASSPPGLQETQY
TRBJ2-7,TRBV7-8,-,ASSFRDTSSYEQY
TRBJ1-6,TRBV9,-,ASSVTGPSPLH
TRBJ2-5,TRBV7-6,-,ASSLFAGSQETQY
TRBJ1-4,TRBV30,-,AWSVGSGREKLF
TRBJ1-6,TRBV9,-,ASSVSGHFNSPLH
TRBJ2-6,TRBV5-1,-,ASSLARAGANVLT
TRBJ2-5,TRBV2,-,ASKTGPAETQY
TRBJ1-5,TRBV2,TRBD1,ASNGQGLSNQPQH
TRBJ1-6,TRBV6-1,-,ASSERGQGKGPLH
TRBJ2-1,TRBV5-6,TRBD2,ASSSFLVSGGSYNEQF
TRBJ1-1,TRBV7-2,TRBD1,ASSRDSWNTEAF
TRBJ1-1,TRBV7-9,-,ASSLVGRGTEAF
TRBJ1-2,TRBV5-1,TRBD1,ASSLGGSAGGGLGYT
TRBJ1-4,TRBV2,-,ATKQQDYVEKLF
TRBJ2-2,TRBV25-1,-,ASRDRTGELF
TRBJ2-7,TRBV5-1,-,ASSLVNPAYEQY
TRBJ2-5,TRBV13,TRBD2,ASSEGVAGGQQETQY
TRBJ1-2,TRBV6-5,TRBD1,ASSHHGTGGYGYT
TRBJ1-3,TRBV5-1,-,ASSLAGTGNTIY
TRBJ2-7,TRBV5-6,-,ASRGLAPKFTYEQY
TRBJ1-6,TRBV5-4,-,ASSLGQQLSPLH
TRBJ2-2,TRBV6-4,-,ASKDRDTGELF
TRBJ1-2,TRBV4-1,-,ASSQVQGPRGYGYT
TRBJ1-2,TRBV6-5,-,ASSYSKEVTAST
TRBJ1-5,TRBV30,-,ALGRGSNQPQH